The 2 T cell receptor beta chains below were found in one sample sequenced in a study of lymphopenia after photon versus proton radiotherapy. Sequencing used immunoSEQ multiplex PCR; TCRdb keeps in-frame clones, though not all of them. This table holds approximately 65,000 clones, 87% found once. This material consisted of peripheral blood, taken from a patient treated with proton-based radiotherapy. The receptor source for this set is a man older than 75 with esophageal cancer.

The rearrangement uses TRBV5-1 and TRBJ1-2; TRBD1 might be the D (5 bases). Per the germline V gene, CDR1 is SGHRS and CDR2 is YFSETQ. The CDR3 sequence is 15 residues long. V lost 0 bases, J lost 2 bases, and 11 bases lay in between. Here the CDR3 DNA reads TGCGCCAGCAGCTTGGAGGCAGGGCCAAACTATGGCTACACCTTC. It is translated as CASSLEAGPNYGYTF.

CDR3 loop: CASSRIPTGEWTEAFF. The CDR3 DNA sequence: TGTGCCAGCAGTCGCATTCCGACAGGGGAGTGGACTGAAGCTTTCTTT. The rearrangement joins TRBV4-2 to TRBJ1-1; TRBD1 matches 8 bases. J was trimmed by 5 bases and V by 6 bases; bases with no gene match: 14. The CDR3 is 16 residues long. In germline, CDR1 is LGHNA, CDR2 YNFKEQ.